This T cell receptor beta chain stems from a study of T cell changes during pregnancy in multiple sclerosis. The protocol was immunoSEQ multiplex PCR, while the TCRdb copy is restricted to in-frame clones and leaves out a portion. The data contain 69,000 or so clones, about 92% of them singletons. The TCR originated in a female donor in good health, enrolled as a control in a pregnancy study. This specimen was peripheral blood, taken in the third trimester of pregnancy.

The CDR3 DNA sequence: TGTGCCAGCTCACCAAACGCCCGCGGGGGAAATGAGCAGTTCTTC. It yields the protein CASSPNARGGNEQFF. The chain joins TRBV18 to TRBJ2-1; 7 nucleotides align to TRBD2. CDR1 is KGHSH, CDR2 LQKENI, per germline. With 2 bases clipped from V and 7 bases from J, the junction kept 8 bases outside the gene matches. The CDR3 consists of 15 residues.